This TCR beta chain was obtained from a study of T cells in Graves' hyperthyroidism and ophthalmopathy. Study background: Any treatment followed the collection of peripheral blood at initial diagnosis.

Regions amplified from RNA transcripts were the TCR beta CDR3 regions. First-round RT-PCR with HTBI primers amplified the TCR CDR3 region. TCRdb called the multiplex PCR reads again in MiXCR, with one record for every CDR3 protein. The sample yields around 290,000 distinct CDR3 sequences, 13% seen once. This clonotype was counted many times. The germline gives CDR1 MNHEY, CDR2 SVGEGT. This CDR3 has 14 residues. Trimming removed 4 bases at V and 0 bases at J, with 9 bases between. The sequencing input was blood. The receptor was isolated from a woman in her twenties or thirties with Graves' hyperthyroidism that later progressed to Graves' ophthalmopathy. The V gene is TRBV6-2 or TRBV6-3, the J gene TRBJ1-2; D not resolved. The CDR3 is CASSWGVTNYGYTF. The CDR3 nucleotides read TGTGCCAGCAGTTGGGGAGTTACTAACTATGGCTACACCTTC.